The T cell receptor (beta chain) described here comes from a study of tumor-infiltrating lymphocytes in oesophageal squamous cell carcinoma. This clonotype showed up many times. A much larger clonotype is one base distant, so this may be a read error. TCRdb re-called the PCR reads through MiXCR, storing one row per CDR3 protein. The sample has approximately 9,700 distinct CDR3 sequences, around 54% seen once. Germline V gives CDR1 MDHEN, CDR2 SYDVKM. Trimming at V came to 5 bases and at J to 13 bases, leaving 16 bases not matched to a gene. The length of the CDR3 is 15 residues. The receptor's source is a female donor with esophageal squamous cell carcinoma. The gene calls are TRBV28 and TRBJ2-4; 8 bases match TRBD2. The sample comprised esophageal tumor tissue. The CDR3 here is CASSILAESYNEQYF. DNA of the CDR3: TGTGCCAGCAGTATACTAGCGGAGTCCTACAATGAGCAGTACTTC.